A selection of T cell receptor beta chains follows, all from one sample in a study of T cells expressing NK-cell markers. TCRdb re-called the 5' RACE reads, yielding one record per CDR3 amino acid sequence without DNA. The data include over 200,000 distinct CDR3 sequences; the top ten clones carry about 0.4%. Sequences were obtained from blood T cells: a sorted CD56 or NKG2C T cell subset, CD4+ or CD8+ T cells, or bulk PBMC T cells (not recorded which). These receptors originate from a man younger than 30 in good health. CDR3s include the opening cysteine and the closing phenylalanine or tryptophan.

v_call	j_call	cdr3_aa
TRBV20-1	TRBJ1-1	CSGVGRNTEAFF
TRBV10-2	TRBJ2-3	CASSVAGRLDTQYF
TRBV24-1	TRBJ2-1	CATSDGALASYNEQFF
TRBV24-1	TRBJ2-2	CATSAEGLAGAGELFF
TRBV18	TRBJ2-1	CASGEREGAGEQFF
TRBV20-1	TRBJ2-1	CSATEQRYNNEQFF
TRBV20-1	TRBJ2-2	CSARDYTAVTRTNTGELFF
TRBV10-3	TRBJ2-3	CAIRKGGKYDTQYF
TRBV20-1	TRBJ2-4	CSARDAVTRNIQYF
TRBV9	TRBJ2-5	CASAPGGIETQYF
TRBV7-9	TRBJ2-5	CASNRQIWGKGETQYF
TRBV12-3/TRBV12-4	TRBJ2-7	CASSKRDRGLAEQYF
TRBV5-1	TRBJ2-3	CASSWSGRSTDTQYF
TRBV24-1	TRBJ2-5	CATSDFHPQETQYF
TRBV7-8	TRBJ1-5	CASSQISGQNSNQPQHF
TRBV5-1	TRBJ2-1	CASSLLAGENEQFF
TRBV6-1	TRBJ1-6	CASTLDSNSPLHF
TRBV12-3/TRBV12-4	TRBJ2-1	CASRPDATYNEQFF
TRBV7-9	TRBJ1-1	CASSFGHENTEAFF
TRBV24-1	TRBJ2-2	CATSDLQGGGELFF
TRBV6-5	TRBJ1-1	CASSYSGVSMNTEAFF
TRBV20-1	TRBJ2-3	CSTGREATDTQYF
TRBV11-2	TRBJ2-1	CASSLGGRSSGIPNEQFF
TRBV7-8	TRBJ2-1	CASSPVPGLNSYNEQFF
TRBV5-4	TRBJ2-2	CASSTTSGNPGELFF
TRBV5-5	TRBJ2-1	CASSPFPGGSSYNEQFF
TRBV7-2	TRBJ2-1	CASSLYPGLEQFF
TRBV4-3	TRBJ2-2	CASSHEGRGTGELFF
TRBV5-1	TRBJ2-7	CASGPGLYEQYF
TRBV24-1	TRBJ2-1	CATSDRRRERIYNEQFF
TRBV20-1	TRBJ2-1	CSAALAGGASSYNEQFF
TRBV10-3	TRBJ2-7	CAISEVGGQYF
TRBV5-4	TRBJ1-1	CASSSGTGGEAFF
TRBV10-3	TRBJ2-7	CAISDLRDGDEQYF
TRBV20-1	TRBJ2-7	CSARGHQGDAYEQYF
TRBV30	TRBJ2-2	CAWTLGLGELFF